This is a list of T cell receptor beta chains from one sample in a study of cytomegalovirus exposure and HLA in healthy donors. Only in-frame clones appear in the TCRdb table, and some are missing; sequencing was by immunoSEQ multiplex PCR. Recorded for this sample: approximately 68,000 clones. The sequenced material came from PBMCs. These receptors originate from a female donor in good health and CMV-seropositive. Both conserved end residues are part of each CDR3. Each record gives: CDR3 DNA, CDR3 protein, V gene, D gene, J gene. A D gene is named only where the DNA matches it firmly.

TGTGCCAGCCGCGACCGTTGGGGAGATGAGGAGACCCAGTACTTC	CASRDRWGDEETQYF	TRBV6-1	.	TRBJ2-5
TGTGCCAGCTCAACGACGACAGGATCTAACTATGGCTACACCTTC	CASSTTTGSNYGYTF	TRBV18	.	TRBJ1-2
TGTGCCAGCAGCTTGTTTGGGGCCGATAATCAGCCCCAGCATTTT	CASSLFGADNQPQHF	TRBV5-6	.	TRBJ1-5
TGCGCCAGCAGCTACCGACAGGGGAGAGGTCCTGAAGCTTTCTTT	CASSYRQGRGPEAFF	TRBV5-1	TRBD1	TRBJ1-1
TGCGCCAGCAGCTTTGGGCAGATGCAAGAGACCCAGTACTTC	CASSFGQMQETQYF	TRBV7-9	.	TRBJ2-5
TGTGCCAGCCCACCACCGTTTCTAGGCTCTGGAAACACCATATATTTT	CASPPPFLGSGNTIYF	TRBV18	.	TRBJ1-3
TGTGCCAGCAGTCTGAGCGGGAGGGCCTACAATGAGCAGTTCTTC	CASSLSGRAYNEQFF	TRBV7-9	TRBD2	TRBJ2-1
TGTGCCAGCTCACCACTTTCGACAGTCGGAGAGACCCAGTACTTC	CASSPLSTVGETQYF	TRBV18	.	TRBJ2-5
TGTGCCAGCAGTTTACTAGCGGATTACAATGAGCAGTTCTTC	CASSLLADYNEQFF	TRBV28	TRBD2	TRBJ2-1
TGTGCCAGCAGTTCTAGAGCGGGAGTCAGCACAGATACGCAGTATTTT	CASSSRAGVSTDTQYF	TRBV28	TRBD2	TRBJ2-3
TGTGCCAGCAGCTTAGAGACAGCCTCCTACGAGCAGTACTTC	CASSLETASYEQYF	TRBV7-2	.	TRBJ2-7
TGTGCCAGCAGCCAGGAACAGGCATACTATGGCTACACCTTC	CASSQEQAYYGYTF	TRBV7-2	.	TRBJ1-2
TGTGCCATCAGTGAGTCAGGACTAGCAGGATCCTACGAGCAGTACTTC	CAISESGLAGSYEQYF	TRBV10-3	TRBD2	TRBJ2-7
TGTGCCAGCAGTGAAAATCTGGGCGGGACAGGTATGGTAACTGAAGCTTTCTTT	CASSENLGGTGMVTEAFF	TRBV2	TRBD1	TRBJ1-1
TGTGCCAGTAGTATTACAGTCAATCAGCCCCAGCATTTT	CASSITVNQPQHF	TRBV19	.	TRBJ1-5
TGTGCCAGCAGCTTAGACCGGGAGGGCCGCACAGATACGCAGTATTTT	CASSLDREGRTDTQYF	TRBV11-2	TRBD2	TRBJ2-3
TGTGCCAGCAGCTTAGCAGGACAGGGTAACTCTGGAAACACCATATATTTT	CASSLAGQGNSGNTIYF	TRBV7-9	TRBD1	TRBJ1-3
TGCGCCAGCAGGCAAGGACTAAAGATGGGAGGTGGCCCCTACAATGAGCAGTTCTTC	CASRQGLKMGGGPYNEQFF	TRBV5-1	.	TRBJ2-1
TGTGCCAGCAGCCGCAGCGGGGGGGACCAAGAGACCCAGTACTTC	CASSRSGGDQETQYF	TRBV7-9	TRBD2	TRBJ2-5
TGTGCCAGCAGCGTAAGGCCAGGGTCGTATGGCTACACCTTC	CASSVRPGSYGYTF	TRBV9	.	TRBJ1-2
TGTGCCAGTGGGGGCGATTCTGGAAACACCATATATTTT	CASGGDSGNTIYF	TRBV5-6	.	TRBJ1-3
TGCAGCGTTGACAGGGGATCTGGCTACACCTTC	CSVDRGSGYTF	TRBV29-1	.	TRBJ1-2
TGCAGCGTTGGACCGGACAGCTACGAGCAGTACTTC	CSVGPDSYEQYF	TRBV29-1	.	TRBJ2-7
TGTGCCAGCAGTTCCGGGGTATTATATGGCTACACCTTC	CASSSGVLYGYTF	TRBV7-9	.	TRBJ1-2
TGTGCCAGCAGTTTGGCGGGAGTCAGCAACATTCAGTACTTC	CASSLAGVSNIQYF	TRBV28	TRBD2	TRBJ2-4
TGTGCCAGCAGGATGACAATAGCCAAAAACATTCAGTACTTC	CASRMTIAKNIQYF	TRBV2	.	TRBJ2-4
TGTGCCACGGGACTAGCAGGGACCCAGTACTTC	CATGLAGTQYF	TRBV6-1	TRBD2	TRBJ2-5
TGTGCCAGCAGTTACTCGTTACTAGCGGCCTTCGTCACGCAGTATTTT	CASSYSLLAAFVTQYF	TRBV6-5	TRBD2	TRBJ2-3
TGTGCCAGCAGTTTATCGGTCACCTACGAGCAGTACTTC	CASSLSVTYEQYF	TRBV28	.	TRBJ2-7
TGTGCCAGAAGCGGGATTGGGCAGAGGGACAGGGGCCCCAGCTCTAACTATGGCTACACCTTC	CARSGIGQRDRGPSSNYGYTF	TRBV5-3	TRBD1	TRBJ1-2
TGTGCCAGCTCTTCTGGACAAACCTCCTACGAGCAGTACTTC	CASSSGQTSYEQYF	TRBV18	.	TRBJ2-7
TGTGCCAGCAGCCTTCGACAGGGGTCCGGGGAGCTGTTTTTT	CASSLRQGSGELFF	TRBV9	TRBD1	TRBJ2-2
TGTGCCAGCAGCTACAGTACAGGGGTTGGAGAAAAACTGTTTTTT	CASSYSTGVGEKLFF	TRBV7-6	TRBD1	TRBJ1-4
TGTGCCAGTAGTATAGTCGGGGTAAGAGAGACCCAGTACTTC	CASSIVGVRETQYF	TRBV19	.	TRBJ2-5
TGTGCCAGTTCCGGACAGGGAATTACCTATGGCTACACCTTC	CASSGQGITYGYTF	TRBV19	TRBD1	TRBJ1-2
TGCGCCAGCAGTTCAGTAGCCGAGCAGTACTTC	CASSSVAEQYF	TRBV4-1	.	TRBJ2-7
TGTGCCAGCAGCGGAACCGGGACAGGGGCCGGGGAGCTGTTTTTT	CASSGTGTGAGELFF	TRBV9	TRBD1	TRBJ2-2
TGCGCCAGCAGCCAAGGAATGAAACGGGGGGTACCTGGGACCCAGTACTTC	CASSQGMKRGVPGTQYF	TRBV4-3	TRBD2	TRBJ2-5
TGCGCCAGCAGCAGTTCCCGGCTAGTGCTCACCGGGGAGCTGTTTTTT	CASSSSRLVLTGELFF	TRBV4-3	.	TRBJ2-2
TGTGCCAGCAGTGAGACAGGGTACTACGAGCAGTACTTC	CASSETGYYEQYF	TRBV27	TRBD1	TRBJ2-7
TGTGCCAGTAGTATTCTTCAGGGACTAGGCTCGAACACCGGGGAGCTGTTTTTT	CASSILQGLGSNTGELFF	TRBV19	TRBD2	TRBJ2-2
TGTGCCAGCAGTTCAGGCTCCTCTTCCTACGAGCAGTACTTC	CASSSGSSSYEQYF	TRBV7-9	.	TRBJ2-7
TGTGCCAGCAGCTTAGGCCAGGGTAAAAACATTCAGTACTTC	CASSLGQGKNIQYF	TRBV7-9	.	TRBJ2-4
TGTGCCAGCTCACCAGCGGGACAGGGGGTTATGAACACTGAAGCTTTCTTT	CASSPAGQGVMNTEAFF	TRBV18	TRBD1	TRBJ1-1
TGTGCCACCAGCAGAGATCGGGGGGCCGAACCCCTCCACTTT	CATSRDRGAEPLHF	TRBV15	.	TRBJ1-6
TGTGCCAGCAGGGGGACTAGCGGCCCCTCCGAGCAGTTCTTC	CASRGTSGPSEQFF	TRBV28	TRBD2	TRBJ2-1
TGTGCCAGCAGCCCACGATTCGGGGGGCCCACAGATACGCAGTATTTT	CASSPRFGGPTDTQYF	TRBV7-9	.	TRBJ2-3
TGTGCCAGTAGTTCGGGCTTTAGCGGGAGGGAAAAATACGAGCAGTACTTC	CASSSGFSGREKYEQYF	TRBV19	TRBD2	TRBJ2-7
TGTGCCAGCAGCGAGTCAGGGGTGACGGGGGAGCAGTACTTC	CASSESGVTGEQYF	TRBV13	.	TRBJ2-7
TGTGCCAGCAGAACCGACAGGGGTGGCACTGAAGCTTTCTTT	CASRTDRGGTEAFF	TRBV6-1	TRBD1	TRBJ1-1